This T cell receptor (beta chain) is drawn from a study of OX40 agonist ivuxolimab in advanced cancers. Trimming took 4 bases from V and 0 from J, leaving 11 bases between them. In germline, CDR1 is SQVTM, CDR2 ANQGSEA. This CDR3 region has 14 residues. Method: immunoSEQ multiplex PCR; TCRdb's copy keeps in-frame clones and lacks some. This table has about 46,000 clones, 89% appearing once. The rearrangement joins TRBV29-1 to TRBJ2-3, with D unresolved. This receptor was obtained from an adult with an advanced solid tumor such as melanoma, head and neck, liver or kidney cancer. The sample in question was CD4+ or CD8+ T cells sorted from blood, obtained in a trial of the OX40 agonist ivuxolimab. CDR3 residues: CSVVGGFSTDTQYF. The CDR3 DNA follows: TGCAGCGTTGTAGGTGGATTCAGCACAGATACGCAGTATTTT.